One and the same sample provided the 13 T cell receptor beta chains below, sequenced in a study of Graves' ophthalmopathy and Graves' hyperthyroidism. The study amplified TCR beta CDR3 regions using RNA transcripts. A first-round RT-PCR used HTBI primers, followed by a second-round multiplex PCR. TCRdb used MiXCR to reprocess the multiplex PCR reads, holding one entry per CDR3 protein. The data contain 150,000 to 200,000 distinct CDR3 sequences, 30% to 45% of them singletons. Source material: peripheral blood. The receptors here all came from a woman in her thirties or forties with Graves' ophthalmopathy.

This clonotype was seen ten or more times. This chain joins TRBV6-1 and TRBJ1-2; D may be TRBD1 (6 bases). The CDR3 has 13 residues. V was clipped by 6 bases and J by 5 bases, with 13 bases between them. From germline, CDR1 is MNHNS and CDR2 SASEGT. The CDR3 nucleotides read TGTGCCAGCAGCCGGGACATGATTTATGGCTACACCTTC. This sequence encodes CASSRDMIYGYTF.

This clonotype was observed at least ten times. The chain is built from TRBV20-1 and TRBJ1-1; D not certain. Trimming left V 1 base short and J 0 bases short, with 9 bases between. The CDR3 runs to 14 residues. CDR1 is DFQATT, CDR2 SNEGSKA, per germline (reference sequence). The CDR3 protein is CSARVQSMNTEAFF. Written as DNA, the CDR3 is TGCAGTGCTAGAGTGCAGAGCATGAACACTGAAGCTTTCTTT.

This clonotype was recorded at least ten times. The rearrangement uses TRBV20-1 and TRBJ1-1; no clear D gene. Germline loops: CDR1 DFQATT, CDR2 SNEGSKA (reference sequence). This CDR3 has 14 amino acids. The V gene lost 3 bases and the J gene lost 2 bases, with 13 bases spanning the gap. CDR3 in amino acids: CSARDRLINTEAFF. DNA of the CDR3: TGCAGTGCTAGGGATCGACTCATCAACACTGAAGCTTTCTTT.

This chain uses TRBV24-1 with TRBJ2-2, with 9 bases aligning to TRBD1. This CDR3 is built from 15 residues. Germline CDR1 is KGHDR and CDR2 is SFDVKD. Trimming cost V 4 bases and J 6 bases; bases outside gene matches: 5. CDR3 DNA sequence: TGTGCCACCAGTGACCCTGGGACAGGGTCCGGGGAGCTGTTTTTT. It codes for CATSDPGTGSGELFF.

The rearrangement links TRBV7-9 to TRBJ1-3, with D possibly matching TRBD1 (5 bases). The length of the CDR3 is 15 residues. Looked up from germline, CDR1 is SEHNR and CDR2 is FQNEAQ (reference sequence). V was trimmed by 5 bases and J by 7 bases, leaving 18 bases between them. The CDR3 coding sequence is TGTGCCAGCAGCCCAGGGCTGGGGCTCTGGAACACCATATATTTT. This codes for CASSPGLGLWNTIYF.

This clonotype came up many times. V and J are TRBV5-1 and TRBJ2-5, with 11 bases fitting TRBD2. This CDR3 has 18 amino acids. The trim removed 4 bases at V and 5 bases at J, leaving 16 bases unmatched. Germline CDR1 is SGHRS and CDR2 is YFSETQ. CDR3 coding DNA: TGCGCCAGCAGCGGTTCCCCGTTAGCGGGAGGGCTTGATGAGACCCAGTACTTC. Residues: CASSGSPLAGGLDETQYF. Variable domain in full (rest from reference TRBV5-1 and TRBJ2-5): KAGVTQTPRYLIKTRGQQVTLSCSPISGHRSVSWYQQTPGQGLQFLFEYFSETQRNKGNFPGRFSGRQFSNSRSEMNVSTLELGDSALYLCASSGSPLAGGLDETQYFGPGTRLLVL.

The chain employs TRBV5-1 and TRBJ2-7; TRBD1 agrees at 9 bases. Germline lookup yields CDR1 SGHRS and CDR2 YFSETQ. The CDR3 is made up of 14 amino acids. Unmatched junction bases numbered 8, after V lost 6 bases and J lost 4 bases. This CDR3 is CASTPGQGGYEQYF. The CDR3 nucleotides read TGCGCCAGCACCCCGGGACAGGGAGGTTACGAGCAGTACTTC.

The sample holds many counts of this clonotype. CDR3 sequence: CASGRDTEAFF. For the CDR3, the DNA is TGTGCCAGCGGCCGGGACACTGAAGCTTTCTTT. The rearrangement uses TRBV2 and TRBJ1-1; no reliable D call. Germline V CDR1 and CDR2: SNHLY, FYNNEI. The CDR3 is made up of 11 amino acids. The ends were cut back, 8 bases at V and 3 bases at J, with 7 bases in the middle.

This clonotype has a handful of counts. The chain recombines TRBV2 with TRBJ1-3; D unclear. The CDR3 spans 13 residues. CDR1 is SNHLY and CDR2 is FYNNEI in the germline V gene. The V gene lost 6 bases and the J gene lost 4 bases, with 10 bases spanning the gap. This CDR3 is CASRQEAGNTIYF. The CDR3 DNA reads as TGTGCCAGCAGGCAGGAAGCAGGAAACACCATATATTTT.

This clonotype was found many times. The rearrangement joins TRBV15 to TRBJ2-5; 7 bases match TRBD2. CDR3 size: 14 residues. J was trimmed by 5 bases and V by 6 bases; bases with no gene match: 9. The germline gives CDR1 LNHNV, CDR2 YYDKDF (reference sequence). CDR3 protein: CATSAGEVWETQYF. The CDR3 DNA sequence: TGTGCCACCAGTGCGGGAGAGGTTTGGGAGACCCAGTACTTC.

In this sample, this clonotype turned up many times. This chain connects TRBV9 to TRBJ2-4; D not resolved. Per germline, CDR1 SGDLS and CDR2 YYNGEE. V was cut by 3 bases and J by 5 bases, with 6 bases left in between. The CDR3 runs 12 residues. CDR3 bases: TGTGCCAGCAGCGCGTCACAAAACATTCAGTACTTC. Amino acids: CASSASQNIQYF.

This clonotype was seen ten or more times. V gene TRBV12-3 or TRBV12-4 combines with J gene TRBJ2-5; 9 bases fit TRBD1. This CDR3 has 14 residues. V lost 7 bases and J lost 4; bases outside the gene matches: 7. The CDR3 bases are TGTGCCAGCAACACACAGGGGGCGGGAGAGACCCAGTACTTC. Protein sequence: CASNTQGAGETQYF.

The CDR3 spells CSASQGVASPLHF. DNA for the CDR3: TGCAGTGCTAGTCAAGGGGTCGCGTCACCCCTCCACTTT. This rearrangement joins TRBV20-1 to TRBJ1-6; D may be TRBD1 (5 bases). Germline V gene sequence: CDR1 DFQATT, CDR2 SNEGSKA (reference sequence). The CDR3 consists of 13 residues. The V and J ends lost 3 bases and 10 bases respectively, with 13 bases between them.